This T cell receptor beta chain originates from a study of CD8 T cells in ankylosing spondylitis. This clonotype was counted only a few times. Its antigen is unidentified. For TCR beta, libraries came from quantitative 5'-RACE with molecular barcodes. TCRdb recomputed calls from the 5' RACE reads with MiXCR, one row per CDR3 protein. The sample lists under 950,000 distinct CDR3 sequences; around 20% were seen once. This CDR3 has 16 amino acids. From germline, CDR1 is DFQATT and CDR2 SNEGSKA (reference sequence). The ends lost 5 bases at V and 6 bases at J; junction bases unmatched: 13. Overall study results and limits: A TCR beta motif of eight highly homologous variants appeared characteristic of ankylosing spondylitis blood.

This chain uses TRBV20-1 with TRBJ2-1; 10 positions match TRBD2. This sequence originates from a male donor with ankylosing spondylitis. The sequenced material came from blood, either unsorted or a sorted T cell fraction (not recorded which). This CDR3 is CSAPPLGLALGNEQFF. For the CDR3, the DNA is TGCAGTGCTCCTCCATTGGGACTAGCGCTGGGCAATGAGCAGTTCTTC.